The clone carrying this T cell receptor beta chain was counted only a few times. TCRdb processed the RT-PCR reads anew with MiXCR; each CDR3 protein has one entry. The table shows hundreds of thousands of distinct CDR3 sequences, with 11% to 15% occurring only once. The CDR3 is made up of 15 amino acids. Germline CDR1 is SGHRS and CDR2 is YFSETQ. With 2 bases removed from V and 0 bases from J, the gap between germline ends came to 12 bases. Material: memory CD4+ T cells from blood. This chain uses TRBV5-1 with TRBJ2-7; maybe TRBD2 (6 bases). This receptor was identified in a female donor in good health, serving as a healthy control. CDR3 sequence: CASSFGDSSSYEQYF. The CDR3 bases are TGCGCCAGCAGCTTCGGGGACTCCAGCTCCTACGAGCAGTACTTC.